Described below is a single T cell receptor beta chain sequence and its context. Its antigen is undetermined. This sample was taken from a study of cytomegalovirus exposure and HLA in healthy donors. CDR1 and CDR2 (germline): MNHEY, SVGAGI. V lost 6 bases to trimming and J lost 3 bases, with 14 bases between them. The CDR3 loop spans 14 amino acids. Primers included in the PCR were 60 Vbeta and 13 Jbeta primers. In the authors' workflow: Unique TCR beta chains numbered roughly 83 million in a later analysis, with roughly 10 million shared. Here immunoSEQ multiplex PCR was the method, and the copy in TCRdb shows in-frame clones only, minus some. V and J calls and clone size are given by that table; D and trimming were obtained from the DNA. The sample lists 200,000 to 250,000 clones, about 84% seen once, with 1.3% in the top ten. Study findings and constraints: For TCR beta chains, V- and J-gene trimming was later linked to a missense DCLRE1C variant. Of the V segments, some could not be distinguished, including TRBV6-2 and TRBV6-3, and were excluded.

As for the donors, each was a healthy bone marrow donor. Sequenced input: PBMCs. The TCR comes from a human donor in good health. This chain joins TRBV6-5 and TRBJ2-5, with D hard to call. CDR3 amino acids: CASRLDGVEETQYF. The CDR3 DNA follows: TGTGCCAGCAGATTAGATGGAGTCGAAGAGACCCAGTACTTC.